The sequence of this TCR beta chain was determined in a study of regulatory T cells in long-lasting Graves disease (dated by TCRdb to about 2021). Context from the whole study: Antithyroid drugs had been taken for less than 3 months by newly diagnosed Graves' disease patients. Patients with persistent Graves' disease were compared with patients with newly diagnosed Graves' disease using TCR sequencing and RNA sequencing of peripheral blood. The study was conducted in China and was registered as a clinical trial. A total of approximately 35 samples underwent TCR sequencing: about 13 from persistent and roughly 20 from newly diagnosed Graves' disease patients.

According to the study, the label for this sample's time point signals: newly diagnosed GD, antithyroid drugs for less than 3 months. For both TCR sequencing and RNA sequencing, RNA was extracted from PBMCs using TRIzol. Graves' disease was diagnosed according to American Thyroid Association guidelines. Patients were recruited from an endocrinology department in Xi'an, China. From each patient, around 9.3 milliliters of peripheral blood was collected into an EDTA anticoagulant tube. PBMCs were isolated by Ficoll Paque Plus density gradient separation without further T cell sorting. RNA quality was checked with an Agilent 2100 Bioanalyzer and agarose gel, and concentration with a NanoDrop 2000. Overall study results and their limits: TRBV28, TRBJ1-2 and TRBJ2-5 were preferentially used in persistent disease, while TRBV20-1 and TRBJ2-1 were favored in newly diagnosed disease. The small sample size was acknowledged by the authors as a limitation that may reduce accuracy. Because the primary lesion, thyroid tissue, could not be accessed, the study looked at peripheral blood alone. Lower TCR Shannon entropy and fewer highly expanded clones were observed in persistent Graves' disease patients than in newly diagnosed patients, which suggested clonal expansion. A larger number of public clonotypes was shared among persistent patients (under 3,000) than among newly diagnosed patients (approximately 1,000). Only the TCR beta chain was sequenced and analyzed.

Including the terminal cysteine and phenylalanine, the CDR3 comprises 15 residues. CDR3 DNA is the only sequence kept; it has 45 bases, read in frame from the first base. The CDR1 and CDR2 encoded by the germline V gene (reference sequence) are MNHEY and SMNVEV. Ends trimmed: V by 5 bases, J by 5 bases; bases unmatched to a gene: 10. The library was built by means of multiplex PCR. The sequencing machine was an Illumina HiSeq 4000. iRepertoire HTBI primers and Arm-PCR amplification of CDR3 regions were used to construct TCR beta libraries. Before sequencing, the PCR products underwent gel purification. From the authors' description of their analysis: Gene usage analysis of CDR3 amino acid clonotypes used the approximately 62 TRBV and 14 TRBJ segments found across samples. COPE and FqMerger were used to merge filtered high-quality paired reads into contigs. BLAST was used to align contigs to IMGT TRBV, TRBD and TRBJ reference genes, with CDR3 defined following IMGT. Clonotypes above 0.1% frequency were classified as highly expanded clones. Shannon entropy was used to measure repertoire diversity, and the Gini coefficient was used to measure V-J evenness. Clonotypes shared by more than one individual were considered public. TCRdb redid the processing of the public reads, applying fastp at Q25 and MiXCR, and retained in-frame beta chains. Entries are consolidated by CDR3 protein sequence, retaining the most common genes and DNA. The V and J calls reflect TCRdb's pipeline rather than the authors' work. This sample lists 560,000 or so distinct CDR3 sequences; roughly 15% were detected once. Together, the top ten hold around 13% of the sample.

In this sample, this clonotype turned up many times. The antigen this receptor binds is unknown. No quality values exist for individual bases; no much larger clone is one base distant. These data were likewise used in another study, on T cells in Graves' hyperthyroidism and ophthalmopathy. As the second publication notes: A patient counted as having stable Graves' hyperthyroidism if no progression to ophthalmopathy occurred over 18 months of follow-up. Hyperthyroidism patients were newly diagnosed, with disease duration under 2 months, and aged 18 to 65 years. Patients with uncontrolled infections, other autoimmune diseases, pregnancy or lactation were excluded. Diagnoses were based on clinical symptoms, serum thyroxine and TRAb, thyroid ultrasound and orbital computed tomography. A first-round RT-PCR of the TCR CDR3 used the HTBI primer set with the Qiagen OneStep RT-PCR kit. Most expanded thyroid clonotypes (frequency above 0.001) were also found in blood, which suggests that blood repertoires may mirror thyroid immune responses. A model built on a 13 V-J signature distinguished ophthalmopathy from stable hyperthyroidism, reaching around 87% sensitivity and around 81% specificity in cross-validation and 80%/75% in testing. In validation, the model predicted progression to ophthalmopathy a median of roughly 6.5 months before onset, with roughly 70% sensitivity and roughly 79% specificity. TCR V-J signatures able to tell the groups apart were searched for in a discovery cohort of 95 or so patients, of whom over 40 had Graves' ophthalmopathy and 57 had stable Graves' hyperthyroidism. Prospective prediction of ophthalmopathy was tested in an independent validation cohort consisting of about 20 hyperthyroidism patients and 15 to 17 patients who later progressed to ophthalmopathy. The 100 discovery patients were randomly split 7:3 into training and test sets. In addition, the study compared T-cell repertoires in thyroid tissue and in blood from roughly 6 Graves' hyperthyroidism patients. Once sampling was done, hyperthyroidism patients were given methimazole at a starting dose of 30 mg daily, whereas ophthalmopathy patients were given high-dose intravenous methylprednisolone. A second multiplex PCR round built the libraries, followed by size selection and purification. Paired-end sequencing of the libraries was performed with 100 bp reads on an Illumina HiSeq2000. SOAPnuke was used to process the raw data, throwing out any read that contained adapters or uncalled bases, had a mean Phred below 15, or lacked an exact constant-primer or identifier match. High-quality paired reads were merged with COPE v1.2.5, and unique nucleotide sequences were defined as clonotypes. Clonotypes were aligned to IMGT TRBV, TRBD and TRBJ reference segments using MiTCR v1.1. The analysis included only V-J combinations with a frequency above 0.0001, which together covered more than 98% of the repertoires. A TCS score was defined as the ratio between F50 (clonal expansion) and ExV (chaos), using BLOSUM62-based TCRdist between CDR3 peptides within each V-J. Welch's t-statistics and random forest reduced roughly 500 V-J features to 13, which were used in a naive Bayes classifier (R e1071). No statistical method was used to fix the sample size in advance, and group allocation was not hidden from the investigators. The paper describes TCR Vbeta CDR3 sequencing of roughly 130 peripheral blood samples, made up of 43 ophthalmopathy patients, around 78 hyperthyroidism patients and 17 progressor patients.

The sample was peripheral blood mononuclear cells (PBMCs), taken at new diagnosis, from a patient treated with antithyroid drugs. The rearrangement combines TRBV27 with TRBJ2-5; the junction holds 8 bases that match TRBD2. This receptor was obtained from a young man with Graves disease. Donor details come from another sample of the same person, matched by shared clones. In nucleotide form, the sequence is TGTGCCAGCAGTCCGCGGGAGGTGTTACGGGAGACCCAGTACTTC. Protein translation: CASSPREVLRETQYF.